This T cell receptor beta chain was observed in a study of blood T cell repertoires in COVID-19. How the authors handled the data: For nucleated cells, counts were estimated from reference gene primer amplification. Here immunoSEQ multiplex PCR was the method, and the copy in TCRdb shows in-frame clones only, minus some. V and J calls plus clone size are reproduced from that table; the DNA served to infer D and trimming. The data contain 40,000 to 55,000 clones, 84% of them seen just once; the ten biggest clones take up about 4%. CDR3 size: 11 residues. Germline V gene sequence: CDR1 DFQATT, CDR2 SNEGSKA (reference sequence). Trimming removed 6 bases at V and 8 bases at J, with 10 bases between.

Input material: peripheral blood. V gene TRBV20-1 combines with J gene TRBJ1-4; D remains unclear. The source is a man over 45 with active COVID-19. The chain's CDR3 is CSAGVGEKLFF. Here the CDR3 DNA reads TGCAGTGCAGGAGTTGGGGAAAAACTGTTTTTT.